These 25 T cell receptor beta chains were all obtained from the same sample, sequenced in a study of OX40 agonist ivuxolimab in advanced cancers. The assay was immunoSEQ multiplex PCR, and TCRdb's table has in-frame clones only and misses some. The sample lists 75,000 to 80,000 clones; around four fifths were seen once. Sequenced here: CD4+ or CD8+ T cells sorted from blood, sampled in a trial of the OX40 agonist ivuxolimab. The receptors were gathered from an adult with an advanced solid tumor such as melanoma, head and neck, liver or kidney cancer.

The chain carries TRBV9 and TRBJ1-5, with D perhaps TRBD1 (5 bases). CDR3 length: 14 amino acids. V lost 4 bases to trimming and J lost 6 bases, with 14 bases between them. Germline values: CDR1 SGDLS, CDR2 YYNGEE. CDR3 coding DNA: TGTGCCAGCAGCCCCCAGGGTCGGGGTCAGCCCCAGCATTTT. Its translation: CASSPQGRGQPQHF.

The chain combines TRBV7-2 with TRBJ2-1; D may match TRBD1 or TRBD2 (5 bases each). V was clipped by 7 bases and J by 13 bases, with 14 bases between them. CDR1 is SGHTA and CDR2 is FQGNSA in the germline V gene. The CDR3 totals 11 residues. The CDR3: CASTQGVIQFF. The CDR3 DNA follows: TGTGCCAGCACCCAGGGAGTTATCCAGTTCTTC.

The CDR3 DNA is TGCGCCAGCAGCTTGGATTCGGGGGTGGGCGATACGCAGTATTTT. Amino acid sequence: CASSLDSGVGDTQYF. The chain couples TRBV5-1 to TRBJ2-3; D is perhaps TRBD2 (6 bases). The CDR3 runs 15 residues. The V end was cut by 0 bases, the J end by 6 bases, with 14 bases between. Germline V CDR1 and CDR2: SGHRS, YFSETQ. Variable domain in full (rest from reference TRBV5-1 and TRBJ2-3): KAGVTQTPRYLIKTRGQQVTLSCSPISGHRSVSWYQQTPGQGLQFLFEYFSETQRNKGNFPGRFSGRQFSNSRSEMNVSTLELGDSALYLCASSLDSGVGDTQYFGPGTRLTVL.

This chain connects TRBV9 to TRBJ1-2; D unclear. V was pared by 5 bases and J by 5 bases, with 16 bases between. This CDR3 has 14 amino acids. From germline, CDR1 is SGDLS and CDR2 YYNGEE. The CDR3 nucleotides are TGTGCCAGCAGGCCCGAAGGTCAGACGTATGGCTACACCTTC. Its protein product is CASRPEGQTYGYTF.

This clone was counted a single time. The chain joins TRBV5-1 to TRBJ1-1, with D possibly matching TRBD1 (5 bases). Germline V lookup: CDR1 SGHRS, CDR2 YFSETQ. The CDR3 covers 13 residues. Trimming removed 0 bases at V and 3 bases at J, with 6 bases between. Written as DNA, the CDR3 is TGCGCCAGCAGCTTGGTCAGGGACACTGAAGCTTTCTTT. Its translation is CASSLVRDTEAFF.

The table lists this clone with a count of one. This chain connects TRBV6-1 to TRBJ1-5; 7 nucleotides match TRBD1. J was trimmed by 10 bases and V by 0 bases; bases with no gene match: 9. CDR1 and CDR2 (germline): MNHNS, SASEGT. This CDR3 region has 15 residues. The CDR3 nucleotides read TGTGCCAGCAGTGAAGCGTCCAGGGGGTTCGGACCCCAGCATTTT. Translation gives CASSEASRGFGPQHF.

The gene calls are TRBV4-1 and TRBJ1-5; a possible D gene is TRBD1 (6 bases). Germline V gene data show CDR1 as MGHRA and CDR2 as YSYEKL. The CDR3 totals 17 residues. V lost 1 base to trimming and J lost 2 bases, with 15 bases between them. The DNA of the CDR3 is TGCGCCAGCAGCCAAGGCGGGGCGAGGGGGGGCAATCAGCCCCAGCATTTT. It yields the protein CASSQGGARGGNQPQHF.

This chain connects TRBV14 to TRBJ2-5; D not certain. V lost 0 bases, J lost 0 bases, and 5 bases lay in between. Germline CDR1 is SGHDN and CDR2 is FVKESK. The CDR3 is made up of 14 amino acids. The CDR3 reads CASSQDRNQETQYF. CDR3 bases: TGTGCCAGCAGCCAAGATAGAAACCAAGAGACCCAGTACTTC. The full variable domain, completed using reference TRBV14 and TRBJ2-5, is EAGVTQFPSHSVIEKGQTVTLRCDPISGHDNLYWYRRVMGKEIKFLLHFVKESKQDESGMPNNRFLAERTGGTYSTLKVQPAELEDSGVYFCASSQDRNQETQYFGPGTRLLVL.

V gene TRBV14 combines with J gene TRBJ2-7; 9 bases are shared with TRBD1. CDR1 SGHDN and CDR2 FVKESK come from the germline V gene. The CDR3 length is 15 residues. J gave up 3 bases and V 4 bases, and 7 bases lay outside the gene matches. The CDR3 loop is CASSPQGQGVYEQYF. CDR3 sequence (DNA): TGTGCCAGCAGCCCACAGGGACAGGGAGTCTACGAGCAGTACTTC. Using reference TRBV14 and TRBJ2-7 for the parts outside the CDR3, the full variable domain is EAGVTQFPSHSVIEKGQTVTLRCDPISGHDNLYWYRRVMGKEIKFLLHFVKESKQDESGMPNNRFLAERTGGTYSTLKVQPAELEDSGVYFCASSPQGQGVYEQYFGPGTRLTVT.

This clone has a handful of counts. The J gene is TRBJ1-6, the V gene TRBV11-2; D perhaps matches TRBD1 (5 bases). The germline V gene encodes CDR1 SGHAT and CDR2 FQNNGV. The CDR3 is made up of 14 amino acids. Trimming took off 1 base at V and 7 bases at J, with 8 bases between the two ends. In DNA form, the CDR3 reads TGTGCCAGCAGCTTAGCCCAGGGAAATTCACCCCTCCACTTT. It is translated as CASSLAQGNSPLHF.

This clone was detected only a few times. V usage is TRBV4-2 and J usage is TRBJ1-1; TRBD1 matches 7 bases. The germline CDR1 and CDR2 sequences are LGHNA and YNFKEQ. This CDR3 is 14 amino acids long. The V and J ends lost 6 bases and 1 base, in that order; junction bases with no gene match: 5. The CDR3: CASRRDRANTEAFF. CDR3 nucleotides: TGTGCCAGCAGACGGGACAGAGCGAACACTGAAGCTTTCTTT.

The chain uses TRBV20-1 and TRBJ1-5; tentatively, D is TRBD1 (5 bases). Germline CDR1 and CDR2: DFQATT and SNEGSKA (reference sequence). Trimming stripped 4 bases from V and 6 bases from J, with 7 bases between. The CDR3 consists of 11 residues. As DNA, the CDR3 is TGCAGTGCTAAGGGGTTTCAGCCCCAGCATTTT. Translation gives CSAKGFQPQHF.

This clone is labeled as medium-sized. The rearrangement uses TRBV5-4 and TRBJ2-7; no definite D call. The CDR3 length is 13 residues. The V gene's germline CDR1 is SGHNT and CDR2 YYREEE (reference sequence). Trimming pared 4 bases from V and 3 bases from J, leaving 11 bases between. CDR3 in DNA: TGTGCCAGCAGCCTCGACATAGACTACGAGCAGTACTTC. As protein: CASSLDIDYEQYF.

The chain is built from TRBV2 and TRBJ2-1, with TRBD2 as a possible D gene (6 bases). The CDR3 extends over 13 amino acids. V lost 6 bases to trimming and J lost 9 bases, with 15 bases between them. The germline V gene has CDR1 SNHLY and CDR2 FYNNEI. The CDR3 DNA reads as TGTGCCAGCAGGACTAGTGCTGTAGGTGAGCAGTTCTTC. Its translation: CASRTSAVGEQFF.

The chain combines TRBV6-6 with TRBJ1-1; maybe TRBD1 (6 bases). Germline CDR1 reads MNHNY; CDR2 reads SVGAGI (reference sequence). V was clipped by 4 bases and J by 4 bases, with 16 bases between them. The CDR3 has 15 residues. The CDR3 protein is CASSFVGQGITEAFF. CDR3 DNA: TGTGCCAGCAGTTTCGTCGGTCAGGGGATCACTGAAGCTTTCTTT.

This clone was detected only a few times. The genes are TRBV7-2 and TRBJ1-1; D unresolved. CDR1 and CDR2 from the germline V gene are SGHTA and FQGNSA. The CDR3 contains 14 residues. V lost 1 base and J lost 2, with 8 bases in between. The CDR3 DNA reads TGTGCCAGCAGCTTAGACCGGCTCAACACTGAAGCTTTCTTT. Protein product: CASSLDRLNTEAFF.

This clone turned up a few times. The chain has TRBV27 and TRBJ2-5, with 15 bases that match TRBD2. V gave up 6 bases and J gave up 9 bases; unmatched junction bases: 8. This CDR3 has 15 amino acids. CDR1 MNHEY and CDR2 SMNVEV come from the germline V gene (reference sequence). The CDR3 DNA reads as TGTGCCAGCAGCCCCGGGACTAGCGGGAGGTGGGCCCAGTACTTC. This translates into CASSPGTSGRWAQYF.

The chain has TRBV2 and TRBJ2-5; D is possibly TRBD1 (5 bases). Germline CDR1 SNHLY, CDR2 FYNNEI. V lost 5 bases, J lost 4 bases, and 11 bases lay in between. CDR3 size: 13 residues. The CDR3 loop reads CASSQQELETQYF. The CDR3, as DNA: TGTGCCAGCAGTCAACAGGAATTAGAGACCCAGTACTTC.

Comments on this clone: The junction and the germline gene differ at one end; a read error may be behind it. J is TRBJ2-7 and V is TRBV19, with 9 bases identical to TRBD2. The germline V gene has CDR1 LNHDA and CDR2 SQIVND (reference sequence). The CDR3 has 14 amino acids. The CDR3: CANSILAGDGEQYF. The CDR3 DNA reads TGTGCCAATAGTATATTAGCGGGAGACGGCGAGCAGTACTTC.

The chain links TRBV28 to TRBJ1-2, with 9 bases identical to TRBD1. Per germline, CDR1 MDHEN and CDR2 SYDVKM. CDR3 length: 16 residues. After removal of 4 bases from V and 7 bases from J, the junction contained 13 bases not matched to a gene. The CDR3: CASSSYGGTGRGGYTF. The CDR3 nucleotides read TGTGCCAGCAGTTCATACGGGGGGACAGGGCGGGGTGGCTACACCTTC.

The genes are TRBV5-6 and TRBJ2-5, with TRBD1 as a possible D gene (6 bases). The J call is doubtful: the DNA matches TRBJ2-7 better. Germline V gene data show CDR1 as SGHDT and CDR2 as YYEEEE. This CDR3 comprises 15 residues. CDR3 residues: CASSPKPGHSYEQYF. The CDR3, as DNA: TGTGCCAGCAGCCCGAAGCCGGGACACTCCTACGAGCAGTACTTC.

The chain combines TRBV9 with TRBJ2-3; TRBD1 aligns across 9 bases. J was trimmed by 1 base and V by 4 bases; bases with no gene match: 7. CDR1 is SGDLS and CDR2 is YYNGEE in the germline V gene. The CDR3 extends over 16 amino acids. CDR3: CASSSHRDRGTDTQYF. CDR3 in DNA: TGTGCCAGCAGCTCCCACCGGGACAGGGGCACAGATACGCAGTATTTT. Supplemented by reference TRBV9 and TRBJ2-3, the full variable domain reads DSGVTQTPKHLITATGQRVTLRCSPRSGDLSVYWYQQSLDQGLQFLIQYYNGEERAKGNILERFSAQQFPDLHSELNLSSLELGDSALYFCASSSHRDRGTDTQYFGPGTRLTVL.

V usage is TRBV18 and J usage is TRBJ2-7, with D possibly matching TRBD1 (6 bases). The V end lost 3 bases, the J end lost 5 bases, and 14 bases lay between the germline ends. The CDR3 length is 14 residues. Germline V gives CDR1 KGHSH, CDR2 LQKENI. CDR3 in amino acids: CASSPDRSQNEQYF. CDR3 coding DNA: TGTGCCAGCTCACCGGACAGAAGTCAGAACGAGCAGTACTTC. The full variable domain, completed using reference TRBV18 and TRBJ2-7, is NAGVMQNPRHLVRRRGQEARLRCSPMKGHSHVYWYRQLPEEGLKFMVYLQKENIIDESGMPKERFSAEFPKEGPSILRIQQVVRGDSAAYFCASSPDRSQNEQYFGPGTRLTVT.

This clone was seen a single time. The gene calls are TRBV15 and TRBJ1-4; unclear D gene. V was pared by 0 bases and J by 5 bases, with 7 bases between. CDR1 is LNHNV and CDR2 is YYDKDF in the germline V gene (reference sequence). CDR3 length equals 14 residues. The CDR3 sequence: CATSRDQANEKLFF. CDR3 nucleotides: TGTGCCACCAGCAGAGATCAGGCGAATGAAAAACTGTTTTTT.

The rearrangement uses TRBV27 and TRBJ2-1, with a tentative D call TRBD1 (5 bases). The CDR3 is 17 residues long. Deletions cut 7 bases from V and 0 bases from J, with 19 bases between. Germline CDR1 is MNHEY and CDR2 is SMNVEV (reference sequence). The CDR3 here is CASTVRIAQGSYNEQFF. The CDR3 DNA reads TGTGCCAGCACAGTTCGGATAGCCCAGGGCTCCTACAATGAGCAGTTCTTC.